This is a list of T cell receptor beta chains from one sample in a study of T cells after somatic rescue of genetic block. TCRdb's copy holds only in-frame clones and misses some; the assay was immunoSEQ multiplex PCR. The repertoire holds under 150,000 clones, with 80% to 95% as singletons. Sequencing was performed on peripheral blood mononuclear cells (PBMCs). The receptors stem from a woman between 18 and 29 years old. Each CDR3 is given with its conserved first and last residue. D genes are given only for firm matches. Clone size, where shown, is once, few, many, or a class for clones that have expanded.

j_gene: TRBJ2-6; abundance: NA; v_gene: TRBV7-9; d_gene: NA; CDR3nt: TGTGCCAGCAGCTTCGAAAGGCCCCCTGGGGCCAACGTCCTGACTTTC; CDR3aa: CASSFERPPGANVLTF
j_gene: TRBJ2-3; abundance: NA; v_gene: TRBV10-3; d_gene: NA; CDR3nt: TGTGCCATCAGTGAGGTCGCTAGCGGCACAGATACGCAGTATTTT; CDR3aa: CAISEVASGTDTQYF
j_gene: TRBJ2-2; abundance: NA; v_gene: TRBV7-8; d_gene: TRBD1; CDR3nt: TGTGCCAGCAGCTCGGACAGGGCTGAGCTGTTTTTT; CDR3aa: CASSSDRAELFF
j_gene: TRBJ1-6; abundance: NA; v_gene: TRBV19; d_gene: NA; CDR3nt: TGTGCCAGCCTTTCGACCGGGCAGGGATATTCACCCCTCCACTTT; CDR3aa: CASLSTGQGYSPLHF
j_gene: TRBJ2-3; abundance: NA; v_gene: TRBV7-3; d_gene: TRBD2; CDR3nt: TGTGCCAGCAGCAGCGGGGGGGCCAGAGATACGCAGTATTTT; CDR3aa: CASSSGGARDTQYF
j_gene: TRBJ2-2; abundance: NA; v_gene: TRBV18; d_gene: NA; CDR3nt: TGTGCCAGCTCACCACTTGGCGGGGAGCTGTTTTTT; CDR3aa: CASSPLGGELFF
j_gene: TRBJ2-1; abundance: NA; v_gene: TRBV19; d_gene: TRBD2; CDR3nt: TGTGCCAGTAGTGGGTGGCGGGGGGACAATGAGCAGTTCTTC; CDR3aa: CASSGWRGDNEQFF
j_gene: TRBJ2-1; abundance: NA; v_gene: TRBV12-5; d_gene: NA; CDR3nt: TGTGCTAGTGGTTTGGGGGACTCGCAGTTCTTC; CDR3aa: CASGLGDSQFF
j_gene: TRBJ2-7; abundance: once; v_gene: TRBV7-9; d_gene: NA; CDR3nt: TGTGCCAGCAGCTTACACCTCGGCGAGCAGTACTTC; CDR3aa: CASSLHLGEQYF
j_gene: TRBJ2-3; abundance: NA; v_gene: TRBV28; d_gene: TRBD2; CDR3nt: TGTGCCAGCAGTCCCACGGTCGGACTAGCGGGGGACACAGATACGCAGTATTTT; CDR3aa: CASSPTVGLAGDTDTQYF
j_gene: TRBJ1-3; abundance: NA; v_gene: TRBV4-3; d_gene: NA; CDR3nt: TGCGTGTCAGGGTTAGGAAACACCATATATTTT; CDR3aa: CVSGLGNTIYF
j_gene: TRBJ2-7; abundance: once; v_gene: TRBV11-3; d_gene: NA; CDR3nt: TGTGCCAGCAGCTCACCTGGACTGTCCTACGAGCAGTACTTC; CDR3aa: CASSSPGLSYEQYF
j_gene: TRBJ2-3; abundance: once; v_gene: TRBV2; d_gene: TRBD2; CDR3nt: TGTGCCAGCAGTGACTGGGGGGGTAAAACAGATACGCAGTATTTT; CDR3aa: CASSDWGGKTDTQYF
j_gene: TRBJ2-7; abundance: NA; v_gene: TRBV14; d_gene: NA; CDR3nt: TGTGCCAGCAGCCACGGTACCTACGAGCAGTACTTC; CDR3aa: CASSHGTYEQYF
j_gene: TRBJ1-6; abundance: NA; v_gene: TRBV5-1; d_gene: TRBD1; CDR3nt: TGCGCCAGCAGCCTGGGGACAGGGTGGAATTCACCCCTCCACTTT; CDR3aa: CASSLGTGWNSPLHF
j_gene: TRBJ1-2; abundance: NA; v_gene: TRBV30; d_gene: TRBD1; CDR3nt: TGTGCCTGGAGTGTGGGACAGGGATCCTATGGCTACACCTTC; CDR3aa: CAWSVGQGSYGYTF
j_gene: TRBJ1-1; abundance: NA; v_gene: TRBV18; d_gene: NA; CDR3nt: TGTGCCAGCTCACCACCAGGGGCCAAAGGCGAAAAGACCTTT; CDR3aa: CASSPPGAKGEKTF
j_gene: TRBJ1-2; abundance: NA; v_gene: TRBV18; d_gene: NA; CDR3nt: TGTGCCAGCTCACAGGGAACCTCGAGAGGCTACACCTTC; CDR3aa: CASSQGTSRGYTF
j_gene: TRBJ2-2; abundance: NA; v_gene: TRBV5-1; d_gene: NA; CDR3nt: TGCGCCAGCAGCTTGGTTGGCATCGCCACCGGGGAGCTGTTTTTT; CDR3aa: CASSLVGIATGELFF
j_gene: TRBJ1-2; abundance: once; v_gene: TRBV28; d_gene: TRBD1; CDR3nt: TGTGCCAGCAGTTCAAGGGGGCAGGGCTATGGCTACACCTTC; CDR3aa: CASSSRGQGYGYTF